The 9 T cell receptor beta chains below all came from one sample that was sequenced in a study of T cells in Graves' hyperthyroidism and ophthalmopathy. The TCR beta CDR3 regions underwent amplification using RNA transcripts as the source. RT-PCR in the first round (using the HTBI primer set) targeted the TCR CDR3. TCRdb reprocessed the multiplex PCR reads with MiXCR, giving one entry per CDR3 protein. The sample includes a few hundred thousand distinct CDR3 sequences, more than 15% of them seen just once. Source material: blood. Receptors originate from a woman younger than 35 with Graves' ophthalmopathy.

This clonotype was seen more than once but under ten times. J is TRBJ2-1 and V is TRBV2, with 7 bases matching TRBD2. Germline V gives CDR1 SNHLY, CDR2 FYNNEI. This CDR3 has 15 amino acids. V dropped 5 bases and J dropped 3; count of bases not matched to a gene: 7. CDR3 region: CASSNSGTYYNEQFF. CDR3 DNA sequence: TGTGCCAGCAGTAACAGCGGGACCTACTACAATGAGCAGTTCTTC.

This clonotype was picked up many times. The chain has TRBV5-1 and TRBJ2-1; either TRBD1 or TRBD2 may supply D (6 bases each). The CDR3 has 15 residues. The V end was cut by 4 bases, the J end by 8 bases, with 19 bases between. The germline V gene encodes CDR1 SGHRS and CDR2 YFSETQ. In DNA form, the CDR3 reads TGCGCCAGCAGCACCGGGATTATCGGGGGCGATGAGCAGTTCTTC. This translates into CASSTGIIGGDEQFF.

Here the CDR3 reads CASSLALSAFF. DNA of the CDR3: TGTGCCAGCAGCTTGGCTCTCTCAGCTTTCTTT. The chain recombines TRBV5-8 with TRBJ1-1; D remains unclear. V gave up 0 bases and J gave up 10 bases, with 7 bases separating them. CDR3 length equals 11 residues. CDR1 SGHTS and CDR2 YDEGEE come from the germline V gene.

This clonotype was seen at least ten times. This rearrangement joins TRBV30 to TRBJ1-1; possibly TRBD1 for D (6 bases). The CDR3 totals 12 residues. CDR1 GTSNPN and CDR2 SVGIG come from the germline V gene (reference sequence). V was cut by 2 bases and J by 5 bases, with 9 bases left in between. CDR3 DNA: TGTGCCTGGAGTAGGCAGGGGACTGAAGCTTTCTTT. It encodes CAWSRQGTEAFF.

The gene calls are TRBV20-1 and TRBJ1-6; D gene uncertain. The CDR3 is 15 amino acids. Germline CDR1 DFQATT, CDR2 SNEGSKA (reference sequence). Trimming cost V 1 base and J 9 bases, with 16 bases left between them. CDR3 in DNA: TGCAGTGCTAGAGTGACGCCTGCCGGGGTTTCACCCCTCCACTTT. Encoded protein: CSARVTPAGVSPLHF.

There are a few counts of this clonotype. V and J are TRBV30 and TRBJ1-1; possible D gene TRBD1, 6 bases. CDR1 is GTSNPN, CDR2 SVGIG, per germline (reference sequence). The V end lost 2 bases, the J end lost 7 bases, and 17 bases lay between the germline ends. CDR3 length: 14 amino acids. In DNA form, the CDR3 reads TGTGCCTGGAGTCCCCCCGGGGGGGGCTATGAAGCTTTCTTT. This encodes CAWSPPGGGYEAFF.

The CDR3 region has the DNA TGCAGTGCTAGATCCCAGCATTCTAGCGGGGGGACCATTCAGTACTTC. Protein product: CSARSQHSSGGTIQYF. The V gene is TRBV20-1, the J gene TRBJ2-4; 11 bases line up with TRBD2. This CDR3 comprises 16 residues. Germline V gene data show CDR1 as DFQATT and CDR2 as SNEGSKA (reference sequence). The V and J ends lost 2 bases and 9 bases, in that order; junction bases with no gene match: 12.

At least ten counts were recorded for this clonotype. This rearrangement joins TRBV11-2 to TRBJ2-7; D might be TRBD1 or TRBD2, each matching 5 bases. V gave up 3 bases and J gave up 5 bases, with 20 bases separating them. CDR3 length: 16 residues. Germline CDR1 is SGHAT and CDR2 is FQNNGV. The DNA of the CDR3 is TGTGCCAGCAGCTTTAACCCCTCGGGACCGAGCAACGAGCAGTACTTC. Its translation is CASSFNPSGPSNEQYF.

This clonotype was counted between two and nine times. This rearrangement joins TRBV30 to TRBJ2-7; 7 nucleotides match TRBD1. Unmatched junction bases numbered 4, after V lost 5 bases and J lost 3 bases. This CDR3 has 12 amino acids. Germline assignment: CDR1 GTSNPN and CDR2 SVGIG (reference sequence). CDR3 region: CAWGQEIYEQYF. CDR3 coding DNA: TGTGCCTGGGGACAGGAGATCTACGAGCAGTACTTC.